The rows below give T cell receptor beta chains drawn from one sample of a study of cytomegalovirus exposure and HLA in healthy donors. The method was immunoSEQ multiplex PCR; TCRdb's version includes in-frame clones alone and lacks a portion of them. The sample lists over 50,000 clones, roughly 92% occurring once. The specimen sequenced was PBMCs. The receptors shown here come from a man aged 18-30 years in good health and CMV-seropositive. Each CDR3 is given with its conserved first and last residue. D genes are given only for firm matches. Clone size is given for some rows only: seen once, a few or many times, or a class if the clone is expanded.

NA,TRBV6-1,once,TRBJ2-7,TGTGCCAGCAGTAGGGCAGGGACTTTCTACGAGCAGTACTTC,CASSRAGTFYEQYF
TRBD1,TRBV9,NA,TRBJ2-7,TGTGCCAGCAGCGCGACCGGGACAGGGGGCGACGAGCAGTACTTC,CASSATGTGGDEQYF
NA,TRBV7-2,NA,TRBJ1-2,TGTGCCAGCAGCCCCACCAGGCCCATGGGGGGCTATGGCTACACCTTC,CASSPTRPMGGYGYTF
TRBD1,TRBV5-6,NA,TRBJ1-3,TGTGCCAGCACCTACAAAAGGGACAGGGCCGGAAACACCATATATTTT,CASTYKRDRAGNTIYF
TRBD2,TRBV10-3,NA,TRBJ2-7,TGTGCCATCGGACTAGCGGCCTCCTACGAGCAGTACTTC,CAIGLAASYEQYF
NA,TRBV7-2,once,TRBJ2-3,TGTGCCAGCAGCTTAGTCTGGCTAGCGAGCACAGATACGCAGTATTTT,CASSLVWLASTDTQYF
TRBD1,TRBV19,NA,TRBJ2-3,TGTGCCAGTAGTAAGACAGGGGGTTGGACAGATACGCAGTATTTT,CASSKTGGWTDTQYF
TRBD2,TRBV4-1,NA,TRBJ2-3,TGCGCCAGCAGCCAAGAAAGGGCTAGCGGAGAACGCTCTTTAGGCACGCAGTATTTT,CASSQERASGERSLGTQYF
NA,TRBV30,NA,TRBJ2-7,TGTGCCTGGAGTTCCCCCAGCTACGAGCAGTACTTC,CAWSSPSYEQYF
NA,TRBV10-2,NA,TRBJ2-7,TGCGCCAGCAGTGCCTTGGACAGCTCGAGCTCCTACGAGCAGTACTTC,CASSALDSSSSYEQYF
TRBD1,TRBV18,NA,TRBJ1-1,TGTGCCAGCTCACCACTCGGGACAGGGGGATTGGGCACTGAAGCTTTCTTT,CASSPLGTGGLGTEAFF
TRBD2,TRBV19,NA,TRBJ2-5,TGTGCCAGTAGTACCGGGACTAGTGGCCCAGAGACCCAGTACTTC,CASSTGTSGPETQYF
TRBD2,TRBV18,few,TRBJ2-5,TGTGCCAGCTCACCGCCATGGGGGGGAGAGACCCAGTACTTC,CASSPPWGGETQYF
TRBD2,TRBV11-2,few,TRBJ2-1,TGTGCCAGCAGCTTAGATCAACTAGCGGGAGTGAATGGTGAGCAGTTCTTC,CASSLDQLAGVNGEQFF
TRBD2,TRBV7-3,NA,TRBJ2-1,TGTGCCAGCTCTACCCGAGCGGGAGCAGGAATCAATGAGCAGTTCTTC,CASSTRAGAGINEQFF
TRBD1,TRBV5-6,NA,TRBJ2-5,TGTGCCAGCAGCGCAGCCGGGACAGGGGGCCAGGACGAAGAGACCCAGTACTTC,CASSAAGTGGQDEETQYF
TRBD2,TRBV4-1,NA,TRBJ2-3,TGCGCCAGCAGCCAATCGGGACTAGCGGGGTATACGCAGTATTTT,CASSQSGLAGYTQYF
NA,TRBV19,once,TRBJ2-6,TGTGCCAGTAGTATTGAGAGATCGAACGTCCTGACTTTC,CASSIERSNVLTF
TRBD2,TRBV30,NA,TRBJ2-1,TGTGCCCGAGGGACCCTTACTAGCGGAGATTACAATGAGCAGTTCTTC,CARGTLTSGDYNEQFF
TRBD2,TRBV14,NA,TRBJ2-5,TGTGCCAGCAGCCAAGGAGTTTTGGCGGGAGGGGAGACCCAGTACTTC,CASSQGVLAGGETQYF
NA,TRBV27,NA,TRBJ2-3,TGTGCCAGCTCGGGACTCACAGATACGCAGTATTTT,CASSGLTDTQYF
TRBD2,TRBV6-5,NA,TRBJ2-1,TGTGCCTCCTCGGGACTAGGGTTCTACAATGAGCAGTTCTTC,CASSGLGFYNEQFF
TRBD2,TRBV2,NA,TRBJ2-1,TGTGCCAGCACCGGGACTAGCGACAATGAGCAGTTCTTC,CASTGTSDNEQFF
TRBD1,TRBV28,NA,TRBJ1-2,TGTGCCAGCAGCCTAACAGGGGGCAATGGCTACACCTTC,CASSLTGGNGYTF
NA,TRBV5-1,NA,TRBJ2-1,TGCGCCAGCCGTCCGGGGGGCCTGCAGTTCTTC,CASRPGGLQFF
NA,TRBV27,NA,TRBJ1-1,TGTGCCAGCACAAAAGAGGGTGGCGGGAACACTGAAGCTTTCTTT,CASTKEGGGNTEAFF
NA,TRBV11-3,NA,TRBJ2-2,TGTGCCAGCAGCTTAGATATTAGCGGGGAGCTGTTTTTT,CASSLDISGELFF
NA,TRBV2,NA,TRBJ2-3,TGTGCCAGCAGCACAGGGGGGGGAGATACGCAGTATTTT,CASSTGGGDTQYF
TRBD2,TRBV6-4,NA,TRBJ2-1,TGTGCCAGCAGCTTACTAGCGGGGCCCTACAATGAGCAGTTCTTC,CASSLLAGPYNEQFF
NA,TRBV29-1,NA,TRBJ2-3,TGCAGCCAAGGAAACTACCTACTAGGTAAAGATACGCAGTATTTT,CSQGNYLLGKDTQYF
NA,TRBV5-4,NA,TRBJ2-3,TGTGCCAGCAGCTGGCCTTCGGAGAATACGCAGTATTTT,CASSWPSENTQYF
TRBD1,TRBV29-1,NA,TRBJ2-2,TGCAGCGTACAAAGACAGGGGAACACCGGGGAGCTGTTTTTT,CSVQRQGNTGELFF
NA,TRBV27,NA,TRBJ2-7,TGTGCCAGCAGTTCTGGGACTGAGCAGTACTTC,CASSSGTEQYF
TRBD1,TRBV28,NA,TRBJ2-7,TGTGCCAGCAGGCCCACAGGGGGCGCCGAGCAGTACTTC,CASRPTGGAEQYF
NA,TRBV6-5,few,TRBJ1-4,TGTGCCAGCAGGGCCGGGACTGGGGGAAAACTGTTTTTT,CASRAGTGGKLFF
TRBD2,TRBV4-2,NA,TRBJ2-7,TGTGCCAGCAGCCAAGATCCTAGCGGGACCTACGAGCAGTACTTC,CASSQDPSGTYEQYF
NA,TRBV2,NA,TRBJ2-3,TGTGCCAGCAGCGTCAAACGGGGAACAGATACGCAGTATTTT,CASSVKRGTDTQYF
NA,TRBV7-9,NA,TRBJ1-1,TGTGCCAGCAGCTTAGGTGGGAGCTCCCTGGGAGCTTTCTTT,CASSLGGSSLGAFF
NA,TRBV18,NA,TRBJ1-1,TGTGCCAGCTCACTGGGAATGGGGTCGGGAGCTGAAGCTTTCTTT,CASSLGMGSGAEAFF
TRBD1,TRBV5-1,NA,TRBJ2-7,TGCGCCAGCAGCTTTGGGACAGGGTTCTACGAGCAGTACTTC,CASSFGTGFYEQYF
NA,TRBV30,NA,TRBJ2-2,TGTGCCTGGAGCTTACAGGGCACCGGGGAGCTGTTTTTT,CAWSLQGTGELFF
NA,TRBV19,once,TRBJ2-7,TGTGCCAGTAGTATAGATATCGGACATCCTTACGAGCAGTACTTC,CASSIDIGHPYEQYF
NA,TRBV5-6,NA,TRBJ2-4,TGTGCCAGCAGCCCGGAGGACAAAAACATTCAGTACTTC,CASSPEDKNIQYF
NA,TRBV11-2,NA,TRBJ2-1,TGTGCCAGCAGCTTAGCTACAGGGTACTACAATGAGCAGTTCTTC,CASSLATGYYNEQFF
NA,TRBV5-5,NA,TRBJ2-7,TGTGCCAGCAGCCAAACACAGGGGAGGACCGCCGAGCAGTACTTC,CASSQTQGRTAEQYF
NA,TRBV1,NA,TRBJ1-2,TGCACCAGCCCCTCACGGTCTTTATATGGCTACACCTTC,CTSPSRSLYGYTF
TRBD1,TRBV19,NA,TRBJ2-7,TGTGCCAGTAGTCCTGGGACAGGGTTCTCCTACGAGCAGTACTTC,CASSPGTGFSYEQYF
NA,TRBV5-1,NA,TRBJ1-5,TGCGCCAGCAGCTCGGGGGGCGACGGTCAGCCCCAGCATTTT,CASSSGGDGQPQHF
NA,TRBV20-1,NA,TRBJ2-3,TGCAGTGCCTTGACTGTTGACACGCAGTATTTT,CSALTVDTQYF
NA,TRBV6-6,NA,TRBJ1-2,TGTGCCAGCAGTGGTACAGGGTTAACGACGATGGGCTACACCTTC,CASSGTGLTTMGYTF
TRBD2,TRBV5-4,NA,TRBJ2-7,TGTGCCAGCAGCGCCCGAGGGGAGGGCCTCGGCGAGCAGTACTTC,CASSARGEGLGEQYF
NA,TRBV5-1,NA,TRBJ2-4,TGCGCCAGCAGCTTGGATCGAGGGCCCGCCATTCAGTACTTC,CASSLDRGPAIQYF
NA,TRBV6-4,NA,TRBJ2-3,TGTGCCAGCAGTTCGGGACTGGAACTAACAGATACGCAGTATTTT,CASSSGLELTDTQYF